This is a list of T cell receptor beta chains from one sample in a study of T cell changes during pregnancy in multiple sclerosis. Profiling relied on immunoSEQ multiplex PCR, and the TCRdb table lists in-frame clones only, not all of them. The sample lists about 40,000 clones, 88% seen once, with roughly 1% in the top ten. Sequenced material: CD4+ T cells from peripheral blood mononuclear cells, taken in the second trimester of pregnancy. Receptor source: a female donor with multiple sclerosis, enrolled in a pregnancy study. The CDR3 runs from the conserved cysteine through the conserved F or W. The D gene is left open where the match is weak. Expanded clones are given a class, and other clones once, few, many or no size at all.

J gene: TRBJ1-2
D gene: .
clone size: .
V gene: TRBV28
CDR3 protein: CASSLREDYGYTF

J gene: TRBJ1-2
D gene: TRBD1
clone size: .
V gene: TRBV6-1
CDR3 protein: CASSDQTWGQYYGYTF

J gene: TRBJ2-1
D gene: TRBD2
clone size: .
V gene: TRBV5-1
CDR3 protein: CASGREGGTSWDEQFF

J gene: TRBJ1-4
D gene: .
clone size: .
V gene: TRBV5-1
CDR3 protein: CASSRWTGEKLFF

J gene: TRBJ1-2
D gene: .
clone size: .
V gene: TRBV28
CDR3 protein: CAITGSLVYGYTF

J gene: TRBJ1-1
D gene: .
clone size: few
V gene: TRBV18
CDR3 protein: CASSPLDSPNTEAFF

J gene: TRBJ2-7
D gene: .
clone size: .
V gene: TRBV2
CDR3 protein: CASSPARGVIYEQYF

J gene: TRBJ2-5
D gene: TRBD1
clone size: .
V gene: TRBV29-1
CDR3 protein: CSVEPLGQQETQYF

J gene: TRBJ2-7
D gene: .
clone size: .
V gene: TRBV19
CDR3 protein: CASSINQGRSEQYF

J gene: TRBJ1-1
D gene: .
clone size: .
V gene: TRBV12-5
CDR3 protein: CASGLVLGGEKTEAFF

J gene: TRBJ2-5
D gene: .
clone size: .
V gene: TRBV19
CDR3 protein: CASSIDSGVETQYF

J gene: TRBJ1-5
D gene: TRBD1
clone size: .
V gene: TRBV18
CDR3 protein: CASSPGQGSQPQHF

J gene: TRBJ2-4
D gene: .
clone size: .
V gene: TRBV25-1
CDR3 protein: CASSGGAVQYF

J gene: TRBJ1-4
D gene: TRBD1
clone size: few
V gene: TRBV5-6
CDR3 protein: CASSATGIEKLFF

J gene: TRBJ2-7
D gene: .
clone size: .
V gene: TRBV18
CDR3 protein: CASSPGGPYEQYF

J gene: TRBJ1-5
D gene: .
clone size: once
V gene: TRBV29-1
CDR3 protein: CSAQGSFDQPQHF

J gene: TRBJ2-5
D gene: TRBD2
clone size: .
V gene: TRBV6-5
CDR3 protein: CAAREGEKTQYF

J gene: TRBJ2-1
D gene: .
clone size: .
V gene: TRBV28
CDR3 protein: CASSTDGGLQSEQFF

J gene: TRBJ2-1
D gene: .
clone size: .
V gene: TRBV6-5
CDR3 protein: CASSFGSGSYNEQFF